The rows below give T cell receptor beta chains drawn from one sample of a study of blood T cell repertoires in COVID-19. Measured with immunoSEQ multiplex PCR; TCRdb has only the in-frame clones, and not every one. In the table there are 130,000 to 150,000 clones, 75% to 90% of which are singletons. Sequencing was performed on peripheral blood. All receptors derive from a human donor in a cohort sampled during active COVID-19. CDR3s include the opening cysteine and the closing phenylalanine or tryptophan. The D gene is left open where the match is weak. Size values are once, few and many counts, or a class for expanded clones, and some rows have none.

clone_size,v_call,d_call,j_call,cdr3_nt,cdr3_aa
-,TRBV5-5,TRBD1,TRBJ1-5,TGTGTCAGCAGCTTGTCCTGGAAACAGGGGAATCAGCCCCAGCATTTT,CVSSLSWKQGNQPQHF
-,TRBV7-3,TRBD1,TRBJ2-3,TGTGCCAGTCCCATCCCCGGGACAGCTAGCACAGATACGCAGTATTTT,CASPIPGTASTDTQYF
-,TRBV7-6,TRBD2,TRBJ2-1,TGTGCCAGCAGCTCGTTGACTAGCGGAACCTACAATGAGCAGTTCTTC,CASSSLTSGTYNEQFF
once,TRBV6-5,-,TRBJ1-2,TGTGCCAGCAGCCCCAGGCCAAGCTATGGCTACACCTTC,CASSPRPSYGYTF
-,TRBV7-2,-,TRBJ2-7,TGTGCCAGCAGCTTTGCGCAACGCTCCTACGAGCAGTACTTC,CASSFAQRSYEQYF
-,TRBV5-6,-,TRBJ2-3,TGTGCCAGCAGCTTGGACAGGTTAACAGATACGCAGTATTTT,CASSLDRLTDTQYF
once,TRBV5-1,TRBD1,TRBJ1-1,TGCGCCAGCAGCTTGGCGGCAGGGGGCTACACTGAAGCTTTCTTT,CASSLAAGGYTEAFF
-,TRBV20-1,-,TRBJ2-6,TGCAGTGTATCTGGGGCCAACGTCCTGACTTTC,CSVSGANVLTF
-,TRBV6-1,-,TRBJ1-2,TGTGCCAGCAGTGAACAGTCCTGGCAGGGTGCGGGGTATGGCTACACCTTC,CASSEQSWQGAGYGYTF
once,TRBV13,-,TRBJ1-3,TGTGCCAGCAGCTTATCCTCCTCTGGAAACACCATATATTTT,CASSLSSSGNTIYF
-,TRBV6-5,TRBD2,TRBJ2-5,TGTGCCAGCAGTTACTCCCGGGGGGGGGAGACCCAGTACTTC,CASSYSRGGETQYF
-,TRBV12-3/TRBV12-4,TRBD1,TRBJ1-2,TGTGCCAGCAGTATCGGGACAGTCTATGGCTACACCTTC,CASSIGTVYGYTF
-,TRBV3-1/TRBV3-2,TRBD2,TRBJ2-1,TGTGCCAGCAGCCAAGGGGGGGGACTCCCTAACAATGAGCAGTTCTTC,CASSQGGGLPNNEQFF
-,TRBV10-2,-,TRBJ1-1,TGCGCCAGCCGCTTGCGGCCGGACACTGAAGCTTTCTTT,CASRLRPDTEAFF
-,TRBV6-2/TRBV6-3,TRBD1,TRBJ2-7,TGTGCCAGCAGTTACATCAGGACAGGGACGCCAAATCTCTCCTACGAGCAGTACTTC,CASSYIRTGTPNLSYEQYF
few,TRBV14,-,TRBJ1-1,TGTGCCAGCAGCCACCTCCAGGAACCGAACACTGAAGCTTTCTTT,CASSHLQEPNTEAFF
many,TRBV10-2,TRBD1,TRBJ1-2,TGCGCCAGCAGTGAGCAGGGACAGGGCTATGGCTACACCTTC,CASSEQGQGYGYTF
-,TRBV4-1,-,TRBJ1-2,TGCGCCAGCAGCCACCCCCCCCAGGGGACCTATGGCTACACCTTC,CASSHPPQGTYGYTF
-,TRBV29-1,-,TRBJ2-1,TGCAGCGTTGAACGGCAGGGAAGAAGTGAGCAGTTCTTC,CSVERQGRSEQFF
-,TRBV10-3,-,TRBJ1-6,TGTGCCATACATTCCTCCTATAATTCACCCCTCCACTTT,CAIHSSYNSPLHF
once,TRBV4-2,-,TRBJ2-5,TGTGCCAGCAGCCAAGACTGGGGGGAAGAGACCCAGTACTTC,CASSQDWGEETQYF
-,TRBV30,-,TRBJ1-3,TGTGCCTGGAGTGTAACAGGGACAAACATATATTTT,CAWSVTGTNIYF
once,TRBV5-6,TRBD1,TRBJ2-7,TGTGCCAGCAGCTTGGCGACAGGGACCCTAAGCTCCTACGAGCAGTACTTC,CASSLATGTLSSYEQYF
-,TRBV5-1,TRBD2,TRBJ2-1,TGCGCCAGCAGCTTGGCCTCACTAGCGGGGGGGCTAGGGAATGAGCAGTTCTTC,CASSLASLAGGLGNEQFF
-,TRBV9,TRBD2,TRBJ2-5,TGTGCCAGCAGCGTGGCTAGCGGGGTTCAAGAGACCCAGTACTTC,CASSVASGVQETQYF
-,TRBV7-8,TRBD1,TRBJ1-2,TGTGCCAGCAGCTCGGGGGACAGGCGACAATACTATGGCTACACCTTC,CASSSGDRRQYYGYTF
-,TRBV7-2,TRBD1,TRBJ2-2,TGTGCCAGCAGCTCCCTAGGGACAGGGGCGGGTTACACCGGGGAGCTGTTTTTT,CASSSLGTGAGYTGELFF